This T cell receptor (beta chain) is from a study of prognosis after radiotherapy for stage I lung cancer. Looking at the study overall: Medical inoperability was considered to apply to all enrolled non-small cell lung cancer patients. The patient group consisted of roughly 13 men and over five women whose ages spanned about 53 to 84, median roughly 70 years.

A remark on this clonotype: Its antigen is not identified. A single base is all that separates this from a far larger clone, so a read error is likely.

Study findings and constraints: Divergent TRBV and TRBJ gene usage has reportedly been observed between patients with and without metastases. Lower Shannon entropy values were found after stereotactic body radiation therapy in patients who developed distant metastases.

TCR beta CDR3 was amplified from genomic DNA by two-round multiplex PCR. Used in first-round PCR were primers specific to each TRBV and TRBJ gene. TCRdb independently ran MiXCR on the multiplex PCR reads; one entry per CDR3 protein. The sample includes fewer than 40,000 distinct CDR3 sequences, 25% to 40% of them seen just once. The CDR3 runs to 13 residues. Germline V gene data show CDR1 as MNHGY and CDR2 as SAAAGT. With V trimmed by 8 bases and J by 8 bases, 11 bases remained unmatched. This material consisted of PBMCs, taken before or after stereotactic body radiation therapy (not recorded which). This chain links TRBV6-8 with TRBJ1-2, with 7 bases aligning to TRBD1. The sequence came from a donor over 45 with non-small cell lung cancer. CDR3 coding DNA: TGTGCCAGCGGACCTTCAACAGGGGAAGGCTACACCTTC. Encoded protein: CASGPSTGEGYTF.